This TCR beta chain was recovered during a study of T cell changes during pregnancy in multiple sclerosis. Germline values: CDR1 MNHEY, CDR2 SMNVEV (reference sequence). J was trimmed by 6 bases and V by 1 base; bases with no gene match: 7. The CDR3 is 15 residues long. Here immunoSEQ multiplex PCR was the method, and the copy in TCRdb shows in-frame clones only, minus some. In the table there are 60,000 to 70,000 clones, about 93% of which are singletons. The specimen comprised peripheral blood, sampled in the third trimester of pregnancy. The gene calls are TRBV27 and TRBJ2-7, with 9 bases lining up with TRBD1. The clonotype was recovered from a female donor in good health, enrolled as a control in a pregnancy study. This CDR3 is CASSLYRDRVAEQYF. DNA for the CDR3: TGTGCCAGCAGTTTATATCGGGACAGGGTGGCCGAGCAGTACTTC.